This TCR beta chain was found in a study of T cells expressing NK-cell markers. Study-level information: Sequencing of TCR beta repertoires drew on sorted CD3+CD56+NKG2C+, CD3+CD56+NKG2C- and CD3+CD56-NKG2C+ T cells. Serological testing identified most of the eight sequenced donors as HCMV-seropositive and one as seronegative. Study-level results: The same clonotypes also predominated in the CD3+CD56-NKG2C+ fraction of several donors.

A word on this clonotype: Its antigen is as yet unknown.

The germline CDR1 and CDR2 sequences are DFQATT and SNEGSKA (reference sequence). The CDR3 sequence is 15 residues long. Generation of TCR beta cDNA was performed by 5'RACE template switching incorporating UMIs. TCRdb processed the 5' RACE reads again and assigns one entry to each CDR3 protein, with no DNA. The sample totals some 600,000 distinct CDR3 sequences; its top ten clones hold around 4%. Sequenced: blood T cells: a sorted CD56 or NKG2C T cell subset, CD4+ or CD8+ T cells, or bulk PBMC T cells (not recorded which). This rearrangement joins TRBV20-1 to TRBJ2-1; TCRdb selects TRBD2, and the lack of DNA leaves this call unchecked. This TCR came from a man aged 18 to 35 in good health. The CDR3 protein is CSASSREVTYNEQFF.